This is a list of T cell receptor beta chains from one sample in a study of OX40 agonist ivuxolimab in advanced cancers. Sequencing used immunoSEQ multiplex PCR; TCRdb keeps in-frame clones, though not all of them. This table holds roughly 67,000 clones, roughly 86% found once. Sequencing was performed on CD4+ or CD8+ T cells sorted from blood, taken in a trial of the OX40 agonist ivuxolimab. The origin of the receptors is an adult with an advanced solid tumor such as melanoma, head and neck, liver or kidney cancer. Both conserved end residues are part of each CDR3. Fields, in order: clone size, V gene, D gene, J gene, CDR3 protein, CDR3 DNA. A D gene is named only where the DNA matches it firmly. Size is omitted from some rows. Given values are once, few, many or a class for expanded clones.

.	TRBV6-6	.	TRBJ1-2	CASSYLDVPGRGYTF	TGTGCCAGCAGTTACTTGGACGTGCCTGGTCGAGGCTACACCTTC
.	TRBV7-3	TRBD1	TRBJ1-1	CASSTQGGGTEAFF	TGTGCCAGCAGCACCCAGGGGGGGGGCACTGAAGCTTTCTTT
.	TRBV11-2	.	TRBJ2-7	CASSLMQGSEQYF	TGTGCCAGCAGCTTAATGCAGGGGTCAGAGCAGTACTTC
.	TRBV29-1	.	TRBJ1-6	CSVDSGADNSPLHF	TGCAGCGTTGATTCTGGGGCCGATAATTCACCCCTCCACTTT
.	TRBV5-5	.	TRBJ1-1	CASRTVMNTEAFF	TGTGCCAGTAGGACAGTGATGAACACTGAAGCTTTCTTT
.	TRBV6-5	TRBD1	TRBJ1-5	CASRTRQGSNQPQHF	TGTGCCAGCAGGACTCGACAGGGTAGCAATCAGCCCCAGCATTTT
.	TRBV5-8	.	TRBJ2-3	CASSPRQSAQYF	TGTGCCAGCAGCCCTAGACAGTCAGCGCAGTATTTT
.	TRBV6-5	TRBD1	TRBJ2-7	CASRPGQGEQYF	TGTGCCAGCAGGCCTGGACAGGGGGAGCAGTACTTC
.	TRBV29-1	.	TRBJ2-5	CSTSREETQYF	TGCAGCACCTCAAGGGAGGAGACCCAGTACTTC
.	TRBV11-1	TRBD1	TRBJ2-1	CASSLGQGGFDEQFF	TGTGCCAGCAGCTTAGGACAGGGCGGGTTCGATGAGCAGTTCTTC
.	TRBV9	.	TRBJ1-1	CASSVNRAGTEAFF	TGTGCCAGCAGCGTAAACAGGGCAGGGACTGAAGCTTTCTTT
.	TRBV27	.	TRBJ1-6	CASSFGATSDNSPLHF	TGTGCCAGCAGTTTCGGGGCCACATCGGATAATTCACCCCTCCACTTT
once	TRBV5-4	TRBD1	TRBJ1-4	CASSPGQGGYEKLFF	TGTGCCAGCAGCCCCGGACAGGGTGGTTATGAAAAACTGTTTTTT
.	TRBV10-3	TRBD2	TRBJ2-1	CAITGLAGDEQFF	TGTGCCATCACGGGACTAGCGGGTGATGAGCAGTTCTTC
once	TRBV19	.	TRBJ2-5	CASSKARMGSQYF	TGTGCCAGTAGTAAGGCCAGGATGGGGTCCCAGTACTTC
.	TRBV7-9	.	TRBJ2-3	CASSSFKRSTDTQYF	TGTGCCAGCAGCTCGTTTAAGCGGAGCACAGATACGCAGTATTTT
.	TRBV18	TRBD2	TRBJ2-5	CASFSGGGGTQYF	TGTGCCAGCTTCTCGGGAGGAGGAGGGACCCAGTACTTC
.	TRBV28	TRBD1	TRBJ1-5	CASSLLGQGANQPQHF	TGTGCCAGCAGTTTATTGGGACAGGGGGCAAATCAGCCCCAGCATTTT
.	TRBV5-1	.	TRBJ2-5	CASSFPQETQYF	TGCGCCAGCAGCTTTCCCCAAGAGACCCAGTACTTC
.	TRBV6-5	.	TRBJ2-5	CASSSPVGTAGTQYF	TGTGCCAGCAGTTCCCCCGTAGGCACCGCGGGGACCCAGTACTTC
.	TRBV7-9	TRBD1	TRBJ1-3	CASSRTGSGNTTYF	TGTGCCAGCAGCCGGACAGGCTCTGGAAACACCACATATTTT
.	TRBV9	.	TRBJ1-5	CASSPGLAASNQPQHF	TGTGCCAGCTCCCCCGGCCTTGCAGCCAGCAATCAGCCCCAGCATTTT
.	TRBV11-3	TRBD2	TRBJ2-7	CASSLEGSGGTPYEQYF	TGTGCCAGCAGCTTAGAGGGCAGCGGGGGGACCCCCTACGAGCAGTACTTC
once	TRBV7-6	.	TRBJ2-3	CASSLRPDTDTQYF	TGTGCCAGCAGCCTACGCCCTGACACAGATACGCAGTATTTT